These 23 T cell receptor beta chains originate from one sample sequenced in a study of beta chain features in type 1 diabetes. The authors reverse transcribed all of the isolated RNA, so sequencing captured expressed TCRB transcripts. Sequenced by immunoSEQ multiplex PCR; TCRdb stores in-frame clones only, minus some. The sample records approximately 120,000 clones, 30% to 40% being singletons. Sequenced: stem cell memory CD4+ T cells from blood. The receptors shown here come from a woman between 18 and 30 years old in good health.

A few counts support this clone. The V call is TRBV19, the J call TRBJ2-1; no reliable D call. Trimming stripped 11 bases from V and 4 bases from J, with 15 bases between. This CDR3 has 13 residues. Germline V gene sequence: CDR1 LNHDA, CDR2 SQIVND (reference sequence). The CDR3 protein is CAAKSSLYNEQFF. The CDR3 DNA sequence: TGTGCCGCGAAGTCCTCGCTGTACAATGAGCAGTTCTTC.

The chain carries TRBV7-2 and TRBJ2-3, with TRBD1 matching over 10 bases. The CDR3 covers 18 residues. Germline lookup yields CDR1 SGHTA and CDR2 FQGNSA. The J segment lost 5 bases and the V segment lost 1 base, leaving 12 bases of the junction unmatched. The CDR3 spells CASSLGYQAGQGKDTQYF. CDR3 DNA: TGTGCCAGCAGCTTAGGATATCAGGCGGGACAGGGGAAAGATACGCAGTATTTT. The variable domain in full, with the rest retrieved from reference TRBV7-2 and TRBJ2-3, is GAGVSQSPSNKVTEKGKDVELRCDPISGHTALYWYRQSLGQGLEFLIYFQGNSAPDKSGLPSDRFSAERTGGSVSTLTIQRTQQEDSAVYLCASSLGYQAGQGKDTQYFGPGTRLTVL.

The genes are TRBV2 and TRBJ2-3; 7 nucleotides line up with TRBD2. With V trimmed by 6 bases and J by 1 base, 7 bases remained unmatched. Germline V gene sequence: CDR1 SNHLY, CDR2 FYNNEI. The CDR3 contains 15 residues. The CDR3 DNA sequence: TGTGCCAGCAGGGGAGGGACTCTTCGCACAGATACGCAGTATTTT. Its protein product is CASRGGTLRTDTQYF.

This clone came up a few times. The CDR3 reads CASSPPSGGYTF. CDR3 nucleotide sequence: TGTGCCAGCTCACCACCGTCAGGGGGCTACACCTTC. The chain combines TRBV18 with TRBJ1-2; TRBD1 is a possible D gene (5 bases). Germline V gene sequence: CDR1 KGHSH, CDR2 LQKENI. The ends were cut back, 0 bases at V and 8 bases at J, with 7 bases in the middle. The CDR3 is 12 residues long.

Here the CDR3 reads CASSLLAGGAYEQYF. The CDR3 coding sequence is TGTGCCAGCAGTCTTCTAGCGGGAGGGGCCTACGAGCAGTACTTC. V usage is TRBV28 and J usage is TRBJ2-7; the match to TRBD2 covers 12 bases. The CDR3 covers 15 residues. V shed 5 bases, J shed 2 bases, and the junction held 4 bases outside the gene matches. Germline V CDR1 and CDR2: MDHEN, SYDVKM. The entire variable domain, with the rest obtained from reference TRBV28 and TRBJ2-7, is as follows: DVKVTQSSRYLVKRTGEKVFLECVQDMDHENMFWYRQDPGLGLRLIYFSYDVKMKEKGDIPEGYSVSREKKERFSLILESASTNQTSMYLCASSLLAGGAYEQYFGPGTRLTVT.

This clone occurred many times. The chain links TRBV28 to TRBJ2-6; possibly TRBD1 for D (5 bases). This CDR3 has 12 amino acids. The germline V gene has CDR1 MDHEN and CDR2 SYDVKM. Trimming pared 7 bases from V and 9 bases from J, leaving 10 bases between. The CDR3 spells CASTREVNVLTF. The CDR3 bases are TGTGCCAGCACCAGGGAAGTCAACGTCCTGACTTTC.

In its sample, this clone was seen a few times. The CDR3 DNA sequence: TGTGCCAGCAGCTCCCCGGCAGGGGGCACTGAAGCTTTCTTT. This translates into CASSSPAGGTEAFF. The chain links TRBV7-9 to TRBJ1-1; 7 nucleotides match TRBD1. Germline assignment: CDR1 SEHNR and CDR2 FQNEAQ (reference sequence). J gave up 4 bases and V 4 bases, and 6 bases lay outside the gene matches. The CDR3 is 14 residues long.

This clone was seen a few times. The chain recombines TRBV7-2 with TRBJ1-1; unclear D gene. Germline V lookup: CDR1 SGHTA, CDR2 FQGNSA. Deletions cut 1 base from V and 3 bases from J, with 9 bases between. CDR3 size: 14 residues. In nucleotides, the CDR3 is TGTGCCAGCAGCTTAGTTGGGAGTCACACTGAAGCTTTCTTT. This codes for CASSLVGSHTEAFF.

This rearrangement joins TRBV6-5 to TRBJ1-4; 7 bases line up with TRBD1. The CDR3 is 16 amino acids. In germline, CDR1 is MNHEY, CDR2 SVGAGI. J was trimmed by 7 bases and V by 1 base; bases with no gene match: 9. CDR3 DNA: TGTGCCAGCAGTTACTTCCTCACAGGGGAAGCTGAAAAACTGTTTTTT. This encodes CASSYFLTGEAEKLFF.

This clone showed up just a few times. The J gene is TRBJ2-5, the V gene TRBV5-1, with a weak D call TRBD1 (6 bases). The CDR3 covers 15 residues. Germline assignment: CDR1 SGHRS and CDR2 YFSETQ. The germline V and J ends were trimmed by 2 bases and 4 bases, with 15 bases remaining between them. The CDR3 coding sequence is TGCGCCAGCAGCTTCTCCGACAGGACTCGAGAGACCCAGTACTTC. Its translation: CASSFSDRTRETQYF.

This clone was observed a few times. The chain's CDR3 is CASSRPDRGPPGYTF. Here the CDR3 DNA reads TGTGCCAGCAGCCGCCCCGACAGGGGTCCCCCTGGCTACACCTTC. The chain combines TRBV2 with TRBJ1-2; the match to TRBD1 covers 8 bases. Germline V gives CDR1 SNHLY, CDR2 FYNNEI. The length of the CDR3 is 15 residues. V lost 6 bases and J lost 7; bases outside the gene matches: 13.

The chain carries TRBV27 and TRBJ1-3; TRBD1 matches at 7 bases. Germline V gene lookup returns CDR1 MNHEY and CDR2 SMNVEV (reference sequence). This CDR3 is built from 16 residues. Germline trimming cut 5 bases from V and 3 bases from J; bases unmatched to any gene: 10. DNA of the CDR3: TGTGCCAGCAGTCCCTACAGGGGTCCAATTGGAAACACCATATATTTT. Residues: CASSPYRGPIGNTIYF.

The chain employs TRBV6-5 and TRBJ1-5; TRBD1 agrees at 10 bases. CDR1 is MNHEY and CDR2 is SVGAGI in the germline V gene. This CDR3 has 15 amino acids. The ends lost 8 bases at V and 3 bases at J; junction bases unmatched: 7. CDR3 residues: CASGRQGAINQPQHF. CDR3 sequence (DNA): TGTGCCAGCGGCCGACAGGGGGCGATCAATCAGCCCCAGCATTTT.

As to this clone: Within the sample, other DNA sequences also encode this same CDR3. DNA for the CDR3: TGTGCCAGCAGCGTCCAGGGAAACTCTGGAAACACCATATATTTT. Translating gives CASSVQGNSGNTIYF. The chain employs TRBV9 and TRBJ1-3, with a weak D call TRBD1 (5 bases). The CDR3 totals 15 residues. V lost 2 bases and J 0 bases, leaving 9 bases between the germline ends. Germline CDR1 and CDR2: SGDLS and YYNGEE. Together with reference TRBV9 and TRBJ1-3, the CDR3 gives the full variable domain: DSGVTQTPKHLITATGQRVTLRCSPRSGDLSVYWYQQSLDQGLQFLIQYYNGEERAKGNILERFSAQQFPDLHSELNLSSLELGDSALYFCASSVQGNSGNTIYFGEGSWLTVV.

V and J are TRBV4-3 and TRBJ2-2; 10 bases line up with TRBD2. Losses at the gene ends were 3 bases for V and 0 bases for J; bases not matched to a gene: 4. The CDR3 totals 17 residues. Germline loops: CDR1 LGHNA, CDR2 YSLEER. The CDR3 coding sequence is TGCGCCAGCAGCCAGATTACTAGCGGGGCGAACACCGGGGAGCTGTTTTTT. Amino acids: CASSQITSGANTGELFF.

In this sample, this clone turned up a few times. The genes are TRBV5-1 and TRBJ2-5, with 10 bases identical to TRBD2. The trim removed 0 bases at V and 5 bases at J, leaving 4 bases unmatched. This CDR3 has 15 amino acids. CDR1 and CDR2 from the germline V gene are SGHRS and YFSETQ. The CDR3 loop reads CASSLASGRAETQYF. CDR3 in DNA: TGCGCCAGCAGCTTGGCCAGCGGGAGGGCGGAGACCCAGTACTTC.

CDR3 sequence: CASSVKVVGDEQFF. In DNA form, the CDR3 reads TGTGCCAGCAGCGTAAAGGTGGTGGGAGATGAGCAGTTCTTC. The chain has TRBV9 and TRBJ2-1; D is perhaps TRBD2 (5 bases). Germline-derived CDR1 and CDR2 are SGDLS and YYNGEE. The CDR3 spans 14 residues. Trimming cost V 1 base and J 8 bases, with 13 bases left between them.

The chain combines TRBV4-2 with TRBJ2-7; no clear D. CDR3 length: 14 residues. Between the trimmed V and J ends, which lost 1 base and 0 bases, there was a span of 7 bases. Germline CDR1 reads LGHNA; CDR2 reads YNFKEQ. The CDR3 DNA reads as TGTGCCAGCAGCCAAGGGGCCTTCTCCTACGAGCAGTACTTC. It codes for CASSQGAFSYEQYF.

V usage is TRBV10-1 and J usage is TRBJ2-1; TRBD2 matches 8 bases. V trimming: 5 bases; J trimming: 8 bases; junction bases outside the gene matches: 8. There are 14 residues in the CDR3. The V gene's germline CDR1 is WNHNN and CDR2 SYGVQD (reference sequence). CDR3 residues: CASSISGSGDEQFF. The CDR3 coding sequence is TGCGCCAGCAGTATAAGCGGGAGCGGTGATGAGCAGTTCTTC.

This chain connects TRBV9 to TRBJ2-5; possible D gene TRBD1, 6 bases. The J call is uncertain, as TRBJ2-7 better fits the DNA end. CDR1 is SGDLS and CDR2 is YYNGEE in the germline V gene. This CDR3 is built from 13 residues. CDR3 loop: CASSPTGPHEQYF. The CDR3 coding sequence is TGTGCCAGCAGCCCAACAGGGCCCCACGAGCAGTACTTC.

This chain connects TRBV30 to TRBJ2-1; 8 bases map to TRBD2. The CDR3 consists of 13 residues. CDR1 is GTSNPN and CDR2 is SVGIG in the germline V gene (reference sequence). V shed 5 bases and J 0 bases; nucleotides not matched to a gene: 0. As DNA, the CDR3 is TGTGCCTGGGGGACTAGCTCCTACAATGAGCAGTTCTTC. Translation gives CAWGTSSYNEQFF.

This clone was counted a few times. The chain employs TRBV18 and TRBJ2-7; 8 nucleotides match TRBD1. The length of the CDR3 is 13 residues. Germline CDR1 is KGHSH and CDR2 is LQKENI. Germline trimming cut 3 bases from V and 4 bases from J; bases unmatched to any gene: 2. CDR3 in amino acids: CASSPTGEYEQYF. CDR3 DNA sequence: TGTGCCAGCTCACCGACAGGGGAATACGAGCAGTACTTC.

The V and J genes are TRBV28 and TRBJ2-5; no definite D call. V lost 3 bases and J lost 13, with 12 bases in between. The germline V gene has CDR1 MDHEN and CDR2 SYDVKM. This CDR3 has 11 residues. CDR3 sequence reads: CASSFFEVWYF. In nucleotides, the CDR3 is TGTGCCAGCAGTTTTTTTGAGGTCTGGTACTTC.